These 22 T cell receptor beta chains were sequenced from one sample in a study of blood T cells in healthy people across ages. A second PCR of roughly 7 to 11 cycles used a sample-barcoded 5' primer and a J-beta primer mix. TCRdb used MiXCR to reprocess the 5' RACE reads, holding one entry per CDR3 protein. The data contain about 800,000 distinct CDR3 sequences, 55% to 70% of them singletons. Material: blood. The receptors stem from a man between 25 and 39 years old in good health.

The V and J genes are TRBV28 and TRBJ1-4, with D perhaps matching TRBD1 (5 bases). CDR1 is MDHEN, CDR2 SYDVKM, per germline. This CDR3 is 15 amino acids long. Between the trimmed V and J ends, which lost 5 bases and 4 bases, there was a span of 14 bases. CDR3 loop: CASSPETDFNEKLFF. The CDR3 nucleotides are TGTGCCAGCAGTCCCGAGACAGACTTTAATGAAAAACTGTTTTTT.

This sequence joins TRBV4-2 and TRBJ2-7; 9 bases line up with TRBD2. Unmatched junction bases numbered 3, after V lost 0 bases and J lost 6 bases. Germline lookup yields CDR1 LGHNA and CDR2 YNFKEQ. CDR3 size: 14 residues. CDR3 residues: CASSQEQLAGEQYF. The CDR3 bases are TGTGCCAGCAGCCAAGAGCAACTAGCGGGCGAGCAGTACTTC.

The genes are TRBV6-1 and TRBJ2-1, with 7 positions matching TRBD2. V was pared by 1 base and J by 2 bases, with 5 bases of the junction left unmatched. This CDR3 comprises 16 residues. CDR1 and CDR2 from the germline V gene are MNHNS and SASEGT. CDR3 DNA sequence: TGTGCCAGCAGTGAAGGCGCGGGGGAACCCTACAATGAGCAGTTCTTC. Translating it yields CASSEGAGEPYNEQFF.

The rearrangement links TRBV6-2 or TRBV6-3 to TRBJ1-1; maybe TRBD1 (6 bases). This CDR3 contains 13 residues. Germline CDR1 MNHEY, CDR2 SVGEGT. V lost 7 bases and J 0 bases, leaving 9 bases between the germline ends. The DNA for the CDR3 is TGTGCCAGCACCGACAGGATGAACACTGAAGCTTTCTTT. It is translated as CASTDRMNTEAFF.

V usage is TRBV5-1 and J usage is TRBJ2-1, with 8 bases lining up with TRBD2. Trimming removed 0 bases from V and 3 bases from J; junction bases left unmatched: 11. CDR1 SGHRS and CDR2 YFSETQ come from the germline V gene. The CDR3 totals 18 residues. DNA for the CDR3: TGCGCCAGCAGCTTGGATTTTAGCGGGACCGGGGGCTACAATGAGCAGTTCTTC. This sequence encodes CASSLDFSGTGGYNEQFF.

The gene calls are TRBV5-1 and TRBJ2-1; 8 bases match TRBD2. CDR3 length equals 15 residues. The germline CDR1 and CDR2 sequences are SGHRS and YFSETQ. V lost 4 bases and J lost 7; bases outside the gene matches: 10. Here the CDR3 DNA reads TGCGCCAGCAGCCCGGGGGGGGGGCTTTGGAATGAGCAGTTCTTC. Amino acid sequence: CASSPGGGLWNEQFF.

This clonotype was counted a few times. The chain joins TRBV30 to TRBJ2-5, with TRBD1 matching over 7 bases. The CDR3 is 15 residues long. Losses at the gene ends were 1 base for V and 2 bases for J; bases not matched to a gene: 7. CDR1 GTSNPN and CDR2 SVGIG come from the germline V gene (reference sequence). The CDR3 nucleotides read TGTGCCTGGAGTGCCGCCGGGACAGCACAAGAGACCCAGTACTTC. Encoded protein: CAWSAAGTAQETQYF. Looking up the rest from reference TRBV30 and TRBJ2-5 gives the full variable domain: SQTIHQWPATLVQPVGSPLSLECTVEGTSNPNLYWYRQAAGRGLQLLFYSVGIGQISSEVPQNLSASRPQDRQFILSSKKLLLSDSGFYLCAWSAAGTAQETQYFGPGTRLLVL.

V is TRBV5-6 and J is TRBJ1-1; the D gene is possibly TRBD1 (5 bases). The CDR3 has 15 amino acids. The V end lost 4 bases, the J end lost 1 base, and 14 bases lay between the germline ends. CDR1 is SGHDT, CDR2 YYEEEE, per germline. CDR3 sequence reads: CASSPVGDGNTEAFF. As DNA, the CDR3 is TGTGCCAGCAGCCCGGTGGGGGACGGGAACACTGAAGCTTTCTTT. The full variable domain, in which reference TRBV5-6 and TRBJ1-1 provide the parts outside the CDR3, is DAGVTQSPTHLIKTRGQQVTLRCSPKSGHDTVSWYQQALGQGPQFIFQYYEEEERQRGNFPDRFSGHQFPNYSSELNVNALLLGDSALYLCASSPVGDGNTEAFFGQGTRLTVV.

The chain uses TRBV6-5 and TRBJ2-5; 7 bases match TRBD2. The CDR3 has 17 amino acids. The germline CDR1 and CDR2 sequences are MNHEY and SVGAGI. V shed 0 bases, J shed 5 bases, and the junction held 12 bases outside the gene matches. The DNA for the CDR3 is TGTGCCAGCAGTTACTCGATAGCTGGCGGGAGACGCGAGACCCAGTACTTC. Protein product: CASSYSIAGGRRETQYF.

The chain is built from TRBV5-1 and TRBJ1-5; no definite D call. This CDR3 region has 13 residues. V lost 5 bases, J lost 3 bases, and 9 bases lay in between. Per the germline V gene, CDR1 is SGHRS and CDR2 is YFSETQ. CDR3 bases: TGCGCCAGCAGATCGGACTCCAATCAGCCCCAGCATTTT. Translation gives CASRSDSNQPQHF.

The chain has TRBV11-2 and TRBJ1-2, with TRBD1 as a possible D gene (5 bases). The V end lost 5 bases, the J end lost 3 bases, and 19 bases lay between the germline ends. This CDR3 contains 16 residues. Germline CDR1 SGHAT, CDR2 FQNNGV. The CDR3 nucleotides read TGTGCCAGCAGCCCGACCGGGACTGCGGACCACTATGGCTACACCTTC. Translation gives CASSPTGTADHYGYTF.

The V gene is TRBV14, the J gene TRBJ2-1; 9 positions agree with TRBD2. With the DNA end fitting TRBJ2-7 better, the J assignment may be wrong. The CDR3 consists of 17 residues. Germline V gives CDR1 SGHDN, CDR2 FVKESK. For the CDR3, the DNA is TGTGCCAGCAGCCAAGTTGGGACTAGCAATTTTAGAAATGAGCAGTACTTC. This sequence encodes CASSQVGTSNFRNEQYF.

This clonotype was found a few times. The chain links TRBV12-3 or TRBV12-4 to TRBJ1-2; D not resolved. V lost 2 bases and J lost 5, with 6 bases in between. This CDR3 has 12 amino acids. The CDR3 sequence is CASSLRLYGYTF. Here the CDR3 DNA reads TGTGCCAGCAGTTTAAGACTTTATGGCTACACCTTC.

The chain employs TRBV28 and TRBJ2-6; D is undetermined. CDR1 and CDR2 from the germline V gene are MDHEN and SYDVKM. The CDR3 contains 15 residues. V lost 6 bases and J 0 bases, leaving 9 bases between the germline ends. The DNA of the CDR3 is TGTGCCAGCAGCCCTCAGTACTCTGGGGCCAACGTCCTGACTTTC. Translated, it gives CASSPQYSGANVLTF.

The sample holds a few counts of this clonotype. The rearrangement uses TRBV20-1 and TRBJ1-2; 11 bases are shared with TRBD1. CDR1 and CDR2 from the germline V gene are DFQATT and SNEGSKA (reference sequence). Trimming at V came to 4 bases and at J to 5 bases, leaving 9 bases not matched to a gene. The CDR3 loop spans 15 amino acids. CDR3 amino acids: CSAIWGQGGMYGYTF. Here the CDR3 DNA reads TGCAGTGCTATATGGGGACAGGGGGGGATGTATGGCTACACCTTC.

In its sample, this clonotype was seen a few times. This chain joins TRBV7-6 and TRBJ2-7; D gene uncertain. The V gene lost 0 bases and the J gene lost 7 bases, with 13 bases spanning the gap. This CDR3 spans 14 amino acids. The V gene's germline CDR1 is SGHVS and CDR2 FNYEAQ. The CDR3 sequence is CASSLAALSEEQYF. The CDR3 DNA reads TGTGCCAGCAGCTTAGCGGCCCTTTCCGAAGAGCAGTACTTC.

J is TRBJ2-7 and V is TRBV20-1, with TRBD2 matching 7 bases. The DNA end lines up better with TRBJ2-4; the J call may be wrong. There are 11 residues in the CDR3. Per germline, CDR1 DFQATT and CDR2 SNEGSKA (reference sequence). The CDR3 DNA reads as TGCAGTACCGCCCGGGAGGACATTCAGTACTTC. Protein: CSTAREDIQYF.

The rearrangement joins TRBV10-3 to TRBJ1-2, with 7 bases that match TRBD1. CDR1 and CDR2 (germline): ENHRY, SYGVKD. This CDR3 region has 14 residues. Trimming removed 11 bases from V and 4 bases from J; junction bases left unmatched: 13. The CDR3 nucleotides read TGTGCCTCTCTCCCGGGACAGACGGGCTATGGCTACACCTTC. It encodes CASLPGQTGYGYTF.

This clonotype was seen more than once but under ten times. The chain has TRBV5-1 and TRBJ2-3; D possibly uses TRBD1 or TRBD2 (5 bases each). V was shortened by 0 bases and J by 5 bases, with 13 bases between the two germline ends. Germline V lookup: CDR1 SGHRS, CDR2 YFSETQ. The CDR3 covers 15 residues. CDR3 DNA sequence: TGCGCCAGCAGCTTGGGGGGGAGCATTGGAGATACGCAGTATTTT. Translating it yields CASSLGGSIGDTQYF.

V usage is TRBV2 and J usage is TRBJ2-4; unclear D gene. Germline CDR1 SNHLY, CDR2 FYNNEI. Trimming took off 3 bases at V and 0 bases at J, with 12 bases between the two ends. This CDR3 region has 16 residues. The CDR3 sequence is CASSESSGRAKNIQYF. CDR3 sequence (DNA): TGTGCCAGCAGTGAGTCGTCAGGACGAGCCAAAAACATTCAGTACTTC.

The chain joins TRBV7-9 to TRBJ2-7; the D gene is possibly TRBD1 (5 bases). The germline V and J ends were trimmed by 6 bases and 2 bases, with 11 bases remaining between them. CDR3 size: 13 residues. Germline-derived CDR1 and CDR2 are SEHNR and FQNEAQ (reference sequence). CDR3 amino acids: CASSDSTPYEQYF. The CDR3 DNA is TGTGCCAGCAGTGACAGTACGCCCTACGAGCAGTACTTC.

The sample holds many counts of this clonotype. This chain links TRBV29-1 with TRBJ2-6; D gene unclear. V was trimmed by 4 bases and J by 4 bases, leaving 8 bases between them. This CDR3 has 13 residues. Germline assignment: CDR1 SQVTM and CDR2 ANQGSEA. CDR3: CSVAVTGANVLTF. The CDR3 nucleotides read TGCAGCGTTGCGGTGACCGGGGCCAACGTCCTGACTTTC.